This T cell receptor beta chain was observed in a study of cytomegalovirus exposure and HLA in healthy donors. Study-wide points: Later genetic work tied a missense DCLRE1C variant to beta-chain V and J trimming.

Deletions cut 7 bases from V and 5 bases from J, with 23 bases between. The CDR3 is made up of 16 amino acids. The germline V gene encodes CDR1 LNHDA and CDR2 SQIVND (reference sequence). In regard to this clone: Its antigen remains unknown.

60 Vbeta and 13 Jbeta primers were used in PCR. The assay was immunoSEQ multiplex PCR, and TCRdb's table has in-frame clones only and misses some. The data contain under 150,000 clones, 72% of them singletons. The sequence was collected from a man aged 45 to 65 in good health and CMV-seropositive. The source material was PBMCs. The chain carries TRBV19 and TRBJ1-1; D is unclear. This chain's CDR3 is CASTPAGRGKGTEAFF. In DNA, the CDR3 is TGTGCCAGTACCCCTGCCGGACGGGGAAAAGGGACTGAAGCTTTCTTT.